The clone carrying this T cell receptor beta chain was found many times. TCRdb reprocessed the 5' RACE reads with MiXCR, giving one entry per CDR3 protein. The sample lists some 30,000 distinct CDR3 sequences, about 16% occurring once. This sample was included in a study of neurological immune-mediated disorders. The sequence derives from a man between 65 and 85 years old in good health. What was sequenced was PBMCs.

CDR3 amino acids: CSARDMEKLFF. The CDR3 DNA reads TGCAGTGCTAGAGATATGGAAAAACTGTTTTTT. This sequence joins TRBV20-1 and TRBJ1-4, with D unresolved. V shed 0 bases and J shed 8 bases, with 4 bases lying between them. Germline V gives CDR1 DFQATT, CDR2 SNEGSKA (reference sequence). The CDR3 is 11 amino acids.